The 9 T cell receptor beta chains given below trace back to one sample, sequenced in a study of cytomegalovirus exposure and HLA in healthy donors. TCRdb's copy holds only in-frame clones and misses some; the assay was immunoSEQ multiplex PCR. The sample holds approximately 100,000 clones, approximately 90% seen once. The material sequenced was PBMCs. The receptor set was obtained from a woman in her thirties in good health and CMV-seronegative.

The chain joins TRBV29-1 to TRBJ2-7, with a tentative D call TRBD1 (7 bases). The V and J ends lost 4 bases and 4 bases respectively, with 17 bases between them. Germline assignment: CDR1 SQVTM and CDR2 ANQGSEA. The CDR3 length is 14 residues. The CDR3 DNA sequence: TGCAGCGTTGGGGGGGCAGGGGGAGCGTACGAGCAGTACTTC. This translates into CSVGGAGGAYEQYF.

The gene calls are TRBV6-5 and TRBJ2-5, with a possible D match to TRBD2 (5 bases). This CDR3 is built from 15 residues. The V end was cut by 6 bases, the J end by 4 bases, with 18 bases between. Germline loops: CDR1 MNHEY, CDR2 SVGAGI. CDR3 DNA sequence: TGTGCCAGCAGGGCCAGAGCGGCACACCTAGAGACCCAGTACTTC. This encodes CASRARAAHLETQYF.

This clone was detected a few times. This rearrangement joins TRBV18 to TRBJ2-3; 10 bases match TRBD1. Germline V gene data show CDR1 as KGHSH and CDR2 as LQKENI. The CDR3 runs 14 residues. Trimming cost V 7 bases and J 5 bases; bases outside gene matches: 6. The CDR3 bases are TGTGCCAGCTTCGACAGGGGGCAGGGAGATACGCAGTATTTT. Protein product: CASFDRGQGDTQYF.

The CDR3 loop is CATAEPSTDTQYF. In DNA, the CDR3 is TGTGCTACCGCGGAGCCTAGCACAGATACGCAGTATTTT. This rearrangement joins TRBV6-6 to TRBJ2-3; D gene uncertain. The CDR3 contains 13 residues. The germline CDR1 and CDR2 sequences are MNHNY and SVGAGI (reference sequence).

V gene TRBV25-1 combines with J gene TRBJ2-2; tentatively, D is TRBD1 (5 bases). The CDR3 runs 15 residues. Per germline, CDR1 MGHDK and CDR2 SYGVNS. The V end lost 4 bases, the J end lost 7 bases, and 16 bases lay between the germline ends. CDR3 nucleotides: TGTGCCAGCAGTGCCCCCAGGGCCCTCGGCGGGGAGCTGTTTTTT. This gives the protein CASSAPRALGGELFF.

The V call is TRBV19, the J call TRBJ1-2; weak D call: TRBD1 (6 bases). Germline loops: CDR1 LNHDA, CDR2 SQIVND (reference sequence). V lost 3 bases and J 5 bases, leaving 13 bases between the germline ends. This CDR3 comprises 14 residues. CDR3 bases: TGTGCCAGTAGTATGGACAGAGTAATTTATGGCTACACCTTC. The encoded protein is CASSMDRVIYGYTF.

The CDR3 nucleotides read TGCGCCAGCAGCCCAGGGGACGGCACAGATACGCAGTATTTT. As protein: CASSPGDGTDTQYF. The chain has TRBV5-1 and TRBJ2-3; D perhaps matches TRBD1 (6 bases). Germline CDR1 reads SGHRS; CDR2 reads YFSETQ. Trimming left V 4 bases short and J 1 base short, with 10 bases between. The CDR3 is made up of 14 amino acids.

This clone was detected a few times. This rearrangement joins TRBV6-6 to TRBJ1-1; 7 bases line up with TRBD1. V was clipped by 5 bases and J by 11 bases; unmatched bases: 8. CDR1 is MNHNY, CDR2 SVGAGI, per germline (reference sequence). The CDR3 consists of 12 residues. CDR3 sequence reads: CASSRRDRWAFF. DNA of the CDR3: TGTGCCAGCAGTCGAAGGGACAGATGGGCTTTCTTT.

The chain employs TRBV19 and TRBJ2-1; TRBD2 aligns across 11 bases. V lost 9 bases to trimming and J lost 6 bases; unmatched junction nucleotides: 7. This CDR3 contains 14 residues. Germline CDR1 and CDR2: LNHDA and SQIVND (reference sequence). The CDR3 sequence is CASRTSGSRNEQFF. The CDR3 DNA reads as TGTGCCAGCAGAACTAGCGGGAGTCGCAATGAGCAGTTCTTC.